This T cell receptor beta chain was found in a study of cytomegalovirus exposure and HLA in healthy donors. The germline V and J ends were trimmed by 2 bases and 0 bases, with 9 bases remaining between them. CDR1 is SGHRS, CDR2 YFSETQ, per germline. This CDR3 has 15 residues. Notes on the study in general: Cytomegalovirus association was listed for around 170 TCR beta chains. In vitro data verified a few CMV-associated chains as specific for CMV antigens.

Of note for this clone: Its specificity is unknown.

The study ran its PCR with 60 Vbeta and 13 Jbeta primers. TCRdb's table, derived via immunoSEQ multiplex PCR, lists solely in-frame clones and lacks some. The sample totals roughly 190,000 clones. Specimen: PBMCs. The sequence was collected from a man aged 25 to 40 in good health and CMV-seronegative. The genes are TRBV5-1 and TRBJ2-4, with unresolved D. The CDR3 nucleotides are TGCGCCAGCAGCTTCGTCCTAGTAGCCAAAAACATTCAGTACTTC. This sequence encodes CASSFVLVAKNIQYF. Drawing the rest from reference TRBV5-1 and TRBJ2-4, the complete variable domain is KAGVTQTPRYLIKTRGQQVTLSCSPISGHRSVSWYQQTPGQGLQFLFEYFSETQRNKGNFPGRFSGRQFSNSRSEMNVSTLELGDSALYLCASSFVLVAKNIQYFGAGTRLSVL.